One and the same sample provided the 16 T cell receptor beta chains below, sequenced in a study of shared clonotypes between healthy human individuals. Libraries were prepared by immunoSEQ multiplex PCR; TCRdb keeps only in-frame clonotypes and omits some of them. Of 300,000 to 400,000 clones in the sample, about nine tenths were seen once. The material sequenced was memory CD8+ T cells sorted from blood. Subset: CD45RO+ cells pooled with CCR7-negative TemRA cells. All receptors come from a man aged 18 to 29 in good health.

This clone was counted a single time. V is TRBV21-1 and J is TRBJ1-5. TRBV21-1 is noted as a pseudogene. CDR3 length equals 16 residues. CDR3 amino acids: CASSKLSTGKNQPQHF. The CDR3 region has the DNA TGTGCCAGCAGCAAACTCTCGACGGGAAAAAATCAGCCCCAGCATTTT.

This sequence joins TRBV6-5 and TRBJ2-1; 12 bases line up with TRBD2. The CDR3 totals 16 residues. Unmatched junction bases numbered 5, after V lost 0 bases and J lost 8 bases. The germline V gene has CDR1 MNHEY and CDR2 SVGAGI. CDR3 in DNA: TGTGCCAGCAGTTACTCGGCTAGCGGGGGGGCCGATGAGCAGTTCTTC. Protein sequence: CASSYSASGGADEQFF.

The genes are TRBV18 and TRBJ2-7; the D is unclear. This CDR3 has 14 amino acids. The germline V gene encodes CDR1 KGHSH and CDR2 LQKENI. The V end lost 3 bases, the J end lost 2 bases, and 11 bases lay between the germline ends. Here the CDR3 DNA reads TGTGCCAGCTCACCTCGGACGGGCACCTACGAGCAGTACTTC. This gives the protein CASSPRTGTYEQYF.

This clone appeared once. Germline is not matched at one junction end, which may reflect a read error. The CDR3 reads CASSLAGTRNYEQYF. The CDR3, as DNA: TGTGCCAGCAGTTTAGCAGGGACCCGTAACTACGAGCAGTACTTC. The chain carries TRBV7-9 and TRBJ2-7; tentatively, D is TRBD1 or TRBD2 (5 bases each). The germline V gene encodes CDR1 SEHNR and CDR2 FQNEAQ (reference sequence). The CDR3 has 15 residues.

The chain is built from TRBV6-5 and TRBJ1-5, with D uncertain. Trimming removed 2 bases at V and 7 bases at J, with 12 bases between. The CDR3 is 14 amino acids. Germline-derived CDR1 and CDR2 are MNHEY and SVGAGI. CDR3 residues: CASSYVGYGQPQHF. The CDR3 DNA reads as TGTGCCAGCAGTTACGTGGGGTACGGGCAGCCCCAGCATTTT.

The chain employs TRBV4-3 and TRBJ1-5; D unclear. Germline CDR1 LGHNA, CDR2 YSLEER. The CDR3 extends over 16 amino acids. V was trimmed by 0 bases and J by 7 bases, leaving 16 bases between them. The CDR3 protein is CASSQDYEALGQPQHF. The DNA of the CDR3 is TGCGCCAGCAGCCAAGATTACGAAGCCCTCGGGCAGCCCCAGCATTTT.

V and J are TRBV28 and TRBJ2-3, with D perhaps TRBD2 (5 bases). V was trimmed by 4 bases and J by 8 bases, leaving 13 bases between them. The CDR3 sequence is 13 residues long. CDR1 is MDHEN and CDR2 is SYDVKM in the germline V gene. CDR3 sequence: CASSSPPSGTQYF. The CDR3 DNA is TGTGCCAGCAGTTCCCCTCCCAGCGGTACGCAGTATTTT.

This chain's CDR3 is CASSSKTGKDHEQYF. The CDR3 DNA reads TGTGCCAGCAGCTCAAAGACAGGGAAGGACCACGAGCAGTACTTC. The chain couples TRBV7-9 to TRBJ2-7; 7 bases align to TRBD1. There are 15 residues in the CDR3. CDR1 is SEHNR, CDR2 FQNEAQ, per germline (reference sequence). The trim removed 4 bases at V and 5 bases at J, leaving 11 bases unmatched.

Here the CDR3 reads CASSLGGGFYLTGELFF. Here the CDR3 DNA reads TGTGCCAGCAGCTTAGGCGGGGGATTTTATCTCACCGGGGAGCTGTTTTTT. This chain connects TRBV7-9 to TRBJ2-2, with TRBD2 matching 7 bases. V lost 1 base, J lost 4 bases, and 9 bases stayed unmatched. CDR3 length equals 17 residues. Germline CDR1 SEHNR, CDR2 FQNEAQ (reference sequence).

This clone was picked up a small number of times. The chain has TRBV2 and TRBJ2-7, with D perhaps TRBD1 or TRBD2 (5 bases each). CDR1 and CDR2 (germline): SNHLY, FYNNEI. The CDR3 consists of 14 residues. Trimming cost V 3 bases and J 3 bases, with 12 bases left between them. CDR3 sequence reads: CASSDGTKLYEQYF. The CDR3 DNA reads as TGTGCCAGCAGTGATGGGACGAAGCTCTACGAGCAGTACTTC. The full variable domain, rest sourced from reference TRBV2 and TRBJ2-7, is EPEVTQTPSHQVTQMGQEVILRCVPISNHLYFYWYRQILGQKVEFLVSFYNNEISEKSEIFDDQFSVERPDGSNFTLKIRSTKLEDSAMYFCASSDGTKLYEQYFGPGTRLTVT.

V is TRBV27 and J is TRBJ1-2; the D is unclear. V was shortened by 2 bases and J by 7 bases, with 11 bases between the two germline ends. Germline CDR1 reads MNHEY; CDR2 reads SMNVEV (reference sequence). This CDR3 has 13 amino acids. The CDR3 region has the DNA TGTGCCAGCAGTTTAAGGCAGAGTAGTGGCTACACCTTC. Protein sequence: CASSLRQSSGYTF.

The gene calls are TRBV28 and TRBJ2-1, with no clear D. V lost 5 bases, J lost 6 bases, and 11 bases lay in between. Germline V gene sequence: CDR1 MDHEN, CDR2 SYDVKM. This CDR3 has 13 amino acids. The CDR3 protein is CASSLHGRNEQFF. CDR3 sequence (DNA): TGTGCCAGCAGTCTCCACGGACGCAATGAGCAGTTCTTC.

The chain combines TRBV5-6 with TRBJ2-5; 12 positions match TRBD2. CDR3 size: 19 residues. CDR1 is SGHDT and CDR2 is YYEEEE in the germline V gene. Germline trimming cut 2 bases from V and 5 bases from J; bases unmatched to any gene: 16. CDR3 nucleotides: TGTGCCAGCAGCTTTTCGGGACCGACTAGCGGGAGTTCTTTCGAGACCCAGTACTTC. Its protein product is CASSFSGPTSGSSFETQYF.

V and J are TRBV21-1 and TRBJ2-7; the D call of TRBD1 is as the table states it, not checked on the DNA. TRBV21-1 is a pseudogene. This CDR3 region has 16 residues. Here the CDR3 DNA reads TGTGCCAGCAGCGCGCAAAGACGGACAGGGCTCTACGAGCAGTACTTC. It encodes CASSAQRRTGLYEQYF.

The rearrangement links TRBV13 to TRBJ1-2; TRBD1 matches at 9 bases. Per the germline V gene, CDR1 is PRHDT and CDR2 is FYEKMQ (reference sequence). J lost 3 bases, V lost 5 bases, and 7 bases had no gene match. CDR3 length equals 15 residues. In DNA form, the CDR3 reads TGTGCCAGCAGCGCCGAGGGACAGGGTGACTATGGCTACACCTTC. Translating it yields CASSAEGQGDYGYTF.

Only a few counts were recorded for this clone. The chain joins TRBV4-2 to TRBJ2-7; 10 nucleotides agree with TRBD1. CDR1 and CDR2 (germline): LGHNA, YNFKEQ. V dropped 3 bases and J dropped 2; count of bases not matched to a gene: 7. This CDR3 spans 16 amino acids. CDR3 nucleotide sequence: TGTGCCAGCAGCCAGGTAGAGGGGACAGGGGCCTACGAGCAGTACTTC. Translation: CASSQVEGTGAYEQYF.